A selection of T cell receptor beta chains follows, all from one sample in a study of neurological immune-mediated disorders. TCRdb re-analysed the 5' RACE reads in MiXCR, keeping a single row per CDR3 protein. The sample comprises 45,000 to 50,000 distinct CDR3 sequences, around 2.9% of which are singletons, and approximately 15% rests with the top ten. Sequencing was carried out using PBMCs. The receptors come from a woman aged 45-59 years with multiple sclerosis. Each CDR3 is given with its conserved first and last residue.

>TRBV20-1
CSAIGTPTYEQYF
>TRBV12-3/TRBV12-4
CASSLGDTRMNTEAFF
>TRBV2
CASSGGGRGGYTF
>TRBV19
CASSRPRGNIQYF
>TRBV20-1
CSARRAIEAFF
>TRBV20-1
CSAGLAGGRGGEQFF
>TRBV5-1
CASSVEGASTDTQYF
>TRBV20-1
CSARGDRVDYGYTF
>TRBV6-2/TRBV6-3
CASSRLVAGMNPEQFF
>TRBV19
CASSADLNTEAFF
>TRBV20-1
CSAHPGVSYTDTQYF
>TRBV20-1
CSASGGEWGFYEQYF
>TRBV19
CASRQSGETQYF
>TRBV14
CASSRSSGYNEQFF
>TRBV20-1
CSGSVHDNSPLHF
>TRBV20-1
CSARDRLGGDNSPLHF
>TRBV12-3/TRBV12-4
CASSFGGASSNTGELFF
>TRBV25-1
CASSVAGRLGGETQYF
>TRBV14
CASSPHENNEKLFF
>TRBV20-1
CSAGSGANNEQFF
>TRBV6-6
CASSRTGETQYF
>TRBV20-1
CSAREVAIGTKNIQYF
>TRBV12-3/TRBV12-4
CASGDRSNLANEKLFF
>TRBV7-2
CASSRRGVFEKLFF
>TRBV12-3/TRBV12-4
CASSPSGTALMNTEAFF
>TRBV5-1
CASSPVQGDTDTQYF
>TRBV9
CASSVMPIREQYF
>TRBV28
CASRPPGGSIGEQYF
>TRBV20-1
CSARPPTSGFSYEQYF
>TRBV20-1
CSAKDTNYGYTF